Shown below are 16 T cell receptor beta chains from a single sample sequenced in a study of blood T cell dynamics during melanoma immunotherapy. Assay: immunoSEQ multiplex PCR; the TCRdb copy retains only in-frame clones and omits some. The sample gives fewer than 15,000 clones, about 90% of which show up once; roughly 0.2% is in the top ten. The time point denotes: pre-treatment baseline. The sequenced sample was effector memory CD8+ T cells from blood, obtained from a patient treated with checkpoint blockade. The receptors shown here come from a human donor with melanoma.

This clone has a single count. V is TRBV28 and J is TRBJ1-2, with D perhaps TRBD1 (5 bases). The CDR3 sequence is 17 residues long. The germline V gene encodes CDR1 MDHEN and CDR2 SYDVKM. The V end was cut by 7 bases, the J end by 2 bases, with 23 bases between. CDR3 nucleotide sequence: TGTGCCAGCACCCCCGCGGGCAGGGTTTCTAGGAACTATGGCTACACCTTC. It specifies CASTPAGRVSRNYGYTF.

CDR3 residues: CASRIALSSYEQYF. CDR3 nucleotide sequence: TGTGCCAGCAGAATAGCGTTAAGCTCCTACGAGCAGTACTTC. This chain connects TRBV6-5 to TRBJ2-7; D perhaps matches TRBD2 (5 bases). This CDR3 region has 14 residues. V lost 6 bases and J lost 0, with 12 bases in between. The germline V gene has CDR1 MNHEY and CDR2 SVGAGI.

The chain employs TRBV9 and TRBJ1-4, with D possibly being TRBD1 (6 bases). CDR1 and CDR2 (germline): SGDLS, YYNGEE. The CDR3 consists of 18 residues. V was shortened by 2 bases and J by 1 base, with 18 bases between the two germline ends. DNA for the CDR3: TGTGCCAGCAGCGTTGGAGGGGGGCACAAAGGAACTAATGAAAAACTGTTTTTT. It codes for CASSVGGGHKGTNEKLFF.

The chain has TRBV13 and TRBJ1-1, with D unresolved. This CDR3 has 14 amino acids. CDR1 and CDR2 from the germline V gene are PRHDT and FYEKMQ (reference sequence). V was trimmed by 1 base and J by 1 base, leaving 7 bases between them. The CDR3 bases are TGTGCCAGCAGCTTAGCGGCGGAGAACACTGAAGCTTTCTTT. It is translated as CASSLAAENTEAFF.

The sample holds one count of this clone. The chain uses TRBV4-1 and TRBJ1-5, with TRBD1 as a possible D gene (6 bases). Germline V lookup: CDR1 MGHRA, CDR2 YSYEKL. The CDR3 spans 15 residues. V was cut by 4 bases and J by 1 base, with 11 bases left in between. CDR3 residues: CASSPQDRSNQPQHF. CDR3 sequence (DNA): TGCGCCAGCAGCCCCCAAGACAGGAGCAATCAGCCCCAGCATTTT.

This chain joins TRBV29-1 and TRBJ2-3; D remains unclear. Trimming took 3 bases from V and 6 from J, leaving 7 bases between them. Germline assignment: CDR1 SQVTM and CDR2 ANQGSEA. The CDR3 loop spans 11 amino acids. The chain's CDR3 is CSVETLDTQYF. In DNA, the CDR3 is TGCAGCGTTGAGACCCTGGATACGCAGTATTTT.

The genes are TRBV6-1 and TRBJ1-1; no clear D. Trimming took off 6 bases at V and 8 bases at J, with 7 bases between the two ends. Germline V gene data show CDR1 as MNHNS and CDR2 as SASEGT. The CDR3 is 10 amino acids. For the CDR3, the DNA is TGTGCCAGCAGACGTAACGAAGCTTTCTTT. Protein: CASRRNEAFF.

The chain combines TRBV7-9 with TRBJ2-5; D may be TRBD2 (5 bases). The assigned J gene may be wrong: the sequence end matches TRBJ2-7 better. The CDR3 has 14 amino acids. Germline-derived CDR1 and CDR2 are SEHNR and FQNEAQ (reference sequence). CDR3 sequence: CASSPPGLSYEQYF. The CDR3 coding sequence is TGTGCCAGCAGCCCACCAGGACTCTCCTACGAGCAGTACTTC.

The chain has TRBV13 and TRBJ2-7; no clear D. This CDR3 contains 13 residues. The ends were cut back, 5 bases at V and 7 bases at J, with 15 bases in the middle. Germline assignment: CDR1 PRHDT and CDR2 FYEKMQ (reference sequence). The CDR3, as DNA: TGTGCCAGCAGCCCCCCGGGTTTGAGGGAGCAGTACTTC. It yields the protein CASSPPGLREQYF.

The chain is built from TRBV9 and TRBJ2-5; 7 nucleotides line up with TRBD1. Germline CDR1 and CDR2: SGDLS and YYNGEE. Trimming took 5 bases from V and 2 from J; bases not matched to a gene: 9. CDR3 length: 15 amino acids. The CDR3 DNA reads TGTGCCAGCAGTCAAGAAGGGGGACAGCAAGAGACCCAGTACTTC. Its protein product is CASSQEGGQQETQYF.

The chain employs TRBV5-5 and TRBJ1-1; D is possibly TRBD1 (6 bases). V was shortened by 5 bases and J by 4 bases, with 15 bases between the two germline ends. This CDR3 contains 14 residues. Per the germline V gene, CDR1 is SGHKS and CDR2 is YYEKEE (reference sequence). CDR3 nucleotide sequence: TGTGCCAGCAGTTCGGGACACATGGTCACTGAAGCTTTCTTT. As protein: CASSSGHMVTEAFF.

The V and J genes are TRBV27 and TRBJ1-5; D remains ambiguous. V shed 0 bases and J shed 4 bases, with 4 bases lying between them. Germline values: CDR1 MNHEY, CDR2 SMNVEV (reference sequence). The CDR3 spans 13 residues. The CDR3 is CASSLSENQPQHF. Written as DNA, the CDR3 is TGTGCCAGCAGTTTATCCGAAAATCAGCCCCAGCATTTT.

The rearrangement uses TRBV6-5 and TRBJ2-7; 8 bases line up with TRBD1. CDR3 size: 14 residues. V shed 2 bases, J shed 3 bases, and the junction held 3 bases outside the gene matches. Per germline, CDR1 MNHEY and CDR2 SVGAGI. The CDR3 DNA sequence: TGTGCCAGCAGTTACGGAGGGACAGGCTACGAGCAGTACTTC. Translated, it gives CASSYGGTGYEQYF.

The rearrangement joins TRBV19 to TRBJ1-1, with D uncertain. The CDR3 spans 13 residues. Germline values: CDR1 LNHDA, CDR2 SQIVND (reference sequence). The V and J ends lost 3 bases and 2 bases respectively, with 7 bases between them. The CDR3 is CASSMRENTEAFF. DNA of the CDR3: TGTGCCAGTAGTATGAGAGAAAACACTGAAGCTTTCTTT.

The CDR3 DNA is TGTGCCAGTTCACAAGCGGGAGCCGGGGAGCTGTTTTTT. Protein sequence: CASSQAGAGELFF. J is TRBJ2-2 and V is TRBV19; 8 bases are shared with TRBD2. This CDR3 is 13 amino acids long. Per germline, CDR1 LNHDA and CDR2 SQIVND (reference sequence). V lost 8 bases to trimming and J lost 6 bases; unmatched junction nucleotides: 5.

V usage is TRBV18 and J usage is TRBJ1-3; D is possibly TRBD1 (5 bases). This CDR3 spans 15 amino acids. Trimming took 3 bases from V and 0 from J, leaving 9 bases between them. Germline CDR1 reads KGHSH; CDR2 reads LQKENI. CDR3 sequence reads: CASSPDMASGNTIYF. CDR3 nucleotide sequence: TGTGCCAGCTCACCGGACATGGCCTCTGGAAACACCATATATTTT.